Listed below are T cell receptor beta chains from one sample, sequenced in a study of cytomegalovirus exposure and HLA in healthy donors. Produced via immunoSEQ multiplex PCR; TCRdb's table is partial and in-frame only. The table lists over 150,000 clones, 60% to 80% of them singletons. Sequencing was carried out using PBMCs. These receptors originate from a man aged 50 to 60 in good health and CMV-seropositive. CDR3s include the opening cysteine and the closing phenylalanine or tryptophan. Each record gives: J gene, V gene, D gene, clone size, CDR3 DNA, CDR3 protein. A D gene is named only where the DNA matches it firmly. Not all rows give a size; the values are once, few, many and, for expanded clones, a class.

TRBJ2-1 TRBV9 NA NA TGTGCCAGCAGCGTAGCGGGAGTCAACAATGAGCAGTTCTTC CASSVAGVNNEQFF
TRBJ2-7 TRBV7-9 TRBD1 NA TGTGCCAGCAGCACTAAGGACAGGGAGACCTACGAGCAGTACTTC CASSTKDRETYEQYF
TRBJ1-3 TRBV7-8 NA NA TGTGCCAGCAGCTTCAGAATCGGAAACACCATATATTTT CASSFRIGNTIYF
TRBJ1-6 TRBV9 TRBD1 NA TGTGCCAGCAGCGTAGGACAGGGCCCCCATAATTCACCCCTCCACTTT CASSVGQGPHNSPLHF
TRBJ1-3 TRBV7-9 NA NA TGTGCCAGCAGCTTAGAGGGGCAGGTTTGGGACACCATATATTTT CASSLEGQVWDTIYF
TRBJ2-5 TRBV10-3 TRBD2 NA TGTGCCATCTCAGCGGGACTTATTGGCGGGGAGACCCAGTACTTC CAISAGLIGGETQYF
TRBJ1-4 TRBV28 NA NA TGTGCCAGCAGTTTATTGGGGGGGGGACGGGAAAAACTGTTTTTT CASSLLGGGREKLFF
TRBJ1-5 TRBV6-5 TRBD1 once TGTGCCAGCAGGGGACAGGGCAATCAGCCCCAGCATTTT CASRGQGNQPQHF
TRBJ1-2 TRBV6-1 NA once TGTGCCAGCAGTGAGAGGGTAGTCTATGGCTACACCTTC CASSERVVYGYTF
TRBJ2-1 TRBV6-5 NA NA TGTGCCAGCAGTTCCCAGGTGGCGGAGCAGTTCTTC CASSSQVAEQFF
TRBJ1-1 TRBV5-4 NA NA TGTGCCAGCAGCTTTTCACAGATGAACACTGAAGCTTTCTTT CASSFSQMNTEAFF
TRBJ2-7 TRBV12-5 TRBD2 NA TGTGCTAGTGGTTTGTCAGCGGGGACCTCCTACGAGCAGTACTTC CASGLSAGTSYEQYF
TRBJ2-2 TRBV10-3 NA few TGTGCCATCAGTCAGGACAGTCCGAACACCGGGGAGCTGTTTTTT CAISQDSPNTGELFF
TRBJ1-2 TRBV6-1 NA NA TGTGCCAGCAGTCGGGGGACCAATGGCTACACCTTC CASSRGTNGYTF
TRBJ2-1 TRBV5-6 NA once TGTGCCAGCAGCTTGGTAGGTCCGGGTGAGCAGTTCTTC CASSLVGPGEQFF
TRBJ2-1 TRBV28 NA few TGTGCCAGCAGTTTAGACACTAGCTACAATGAGCAGTTCTTC CASSLDTSYNEQFF
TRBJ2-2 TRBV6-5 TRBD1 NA TGTGCCAGCCGCGGGCAGGGGGCCGGGGAGCTGTTTTTT CASRGQGAGELFF
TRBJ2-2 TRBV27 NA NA TGTGCCAGCAGAAGCCAGGGAGGGGGCGGGGAGCTGTTTTTT CASRSQGGGGELFF
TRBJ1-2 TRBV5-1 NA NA TGCGCCAGCAGCTTGGATGTACGCTCGACTGAACATGGCTACACCTTC CASSLDVRSTEHGYTF
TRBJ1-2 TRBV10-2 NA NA TGCGCCAGCAGTGACTCGGCAGGGCCCCTCTATGGCTACACCTTC CASSDSAGPLYGYTF
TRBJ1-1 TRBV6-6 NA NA TGTGCCAGCAGTGCTGGTTGGAGAGGCACTGAAGCTTTCTTT CASSAGWRGTEAFF
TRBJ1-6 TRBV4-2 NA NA TGTGCCAGCAGCCAAGTGAGAGTGACTCGTGGTGCCTATAATTCACCCCTCCACTTT CASSQVRVTRGAYNSPLHF
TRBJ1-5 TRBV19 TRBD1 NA TGTGCCAGTAGGACAGGGGATCAGCCCCAGCATTTT CASRTGDQPQHF
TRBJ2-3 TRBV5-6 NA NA TGTGCCAGCAGCACCAGGGTCCGCACAGATACGCAGTATTTT CASSTRVRTDTQYF
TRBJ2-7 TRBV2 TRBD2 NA TGTGCCAGCAGAGCGGGAGAGGTCTACGAGCAGTACTTC CASRAGEVYEQYF
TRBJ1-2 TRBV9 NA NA TGTGCCAGCAGCGGGCAGGGGTTATATGGCTACACCTTC CASSGQGLYGYTF
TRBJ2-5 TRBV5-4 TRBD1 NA TGTGCCAGCAGCGCGAGGACAGGGGCCGAGACCCAGTACTTC CASSARTGAETQYF
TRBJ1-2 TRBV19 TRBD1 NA TGTGCCAGTAGTAGGGGACAGGGATGGAATGGCTACACCTTC CASSRGQGWNGYTF
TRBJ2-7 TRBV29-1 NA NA TGCAGCGCCCAAGATGAGTATTCCTACGAGCAGTACTTC CSAQDEYSYEQYF
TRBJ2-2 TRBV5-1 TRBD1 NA TGCGCCAGCAGCGCAAGGGGGCCTGGCACCGGGGAGCTGTTTTTT CASSARGPGTGELFF
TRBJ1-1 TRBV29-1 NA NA TGCAGCGAAGCGACGGGGAACACTGAAGCTTTCTTT CSEATGNTEAFF
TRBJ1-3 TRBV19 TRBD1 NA TGTGCCAGTAGCCCGGGACAGGTGAATTCTTACTCTGGAAACACCATATATTTT CASSPGQVNSYSGNTIYF
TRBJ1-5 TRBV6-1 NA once TGTGCCAGCAGTGAACCCCGAATTAGGGGTAGCAATCAGCCCCAGCATTTT CASSEPRIRGSNQPQHF
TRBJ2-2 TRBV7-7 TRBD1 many TGTGCCAGCAGCTTTGGGACAGGGAGCACCGGGGAGCTGTTTTTT CASSFGTGSTGELFF
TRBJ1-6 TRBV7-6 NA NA TGTGCCAGCAGCCCTCGACAGTGGGATTCACCCCTCCACTTT CASSPRQWDSPLHF
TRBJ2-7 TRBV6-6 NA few TGTGCCAGCAGCGACGGGGGAGAGGAGCAGTACTTC CASSDGGEEQYF
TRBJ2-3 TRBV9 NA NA TGTGCCAGCAGCCCAAGATATCGGGGAGATACGCAGTATTTT CASSPRYRGDTQYF
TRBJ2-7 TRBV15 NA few TGTGCCACCAGCAGAGGGGGCAGTTACAACTCCTACGAGCAGTACTTC CATSRGGSYNSYEQYF
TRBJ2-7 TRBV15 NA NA TGTGCCACCAGCAGAGATTTGGACAACTACGAGCAGTACTTC CATSRDLDNYEQYF
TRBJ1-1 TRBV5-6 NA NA TGTGCCAGCAGCTCCGGGACACTGTACACTGAAGCTTTCTTT CASSSGTLYTEAFF
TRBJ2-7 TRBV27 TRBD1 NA TGTGCCAGCTTTCGACAGGGGTCTCACGAGCAGTACTTC CASFRQGSHEQYF
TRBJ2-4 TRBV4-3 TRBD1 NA TGCGCCAGCAGCCAAGAAGTAGGTGGACAGGTGGACATTCAGTACTTC CASSQEVGGQVDIQYF
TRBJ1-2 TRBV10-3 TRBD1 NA TGTGCCATCAAGTGGGACAGCTATGGCTACACCTTC CAIKWDSYGYTF
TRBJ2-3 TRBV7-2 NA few TGTGCCAGCAGCTTATTCCGGGACACAGATACGCAGTATTTT CASSLFRDTDTQYF
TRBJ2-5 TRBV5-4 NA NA TGTGCCAGCAGCCACCCCGGGGACCAAGAGACCCAGTACTTC CASSHPGDQETQYF
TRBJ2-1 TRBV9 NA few TGTGCCAGCACGAGAGACAGATACAATGAGCAGTTCTTC CASTRDRYNEQFF
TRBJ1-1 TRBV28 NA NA TGTGCCAGCAGTTTAGGGGGGGAGATTGAAGCTTTCTTT CASSLGGEIEAFF
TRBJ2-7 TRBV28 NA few TGTGCCAGCAGCACTTTCGGGGGCGAGCAGTACTTC CASSTFGGEQYF
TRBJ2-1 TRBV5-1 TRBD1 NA TGCGCCAGCAGCTTGGGACAGGGGGCTGATGAGCAGTTCTTC CASSLGQGADEQFF
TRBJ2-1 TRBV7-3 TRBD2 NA TGTGCCAGCAGCTTATTCCCTAGCGGGTCGACCGGCTCCTACAATGAGCAGTTCTTC CASSLFPSGSTGSYNEQFF
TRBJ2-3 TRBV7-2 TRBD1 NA TGTGCCAGCAGCTTTGCCTATAAGTGGGACAGGGTTGATACGCAGTATTTT CASSFAYKWDRVDTQYF
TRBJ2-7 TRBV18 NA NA TGTGCCAGCTCACCACCGGGGGCACCCTACGAGCAGTACTTC CASSPPGAPYEQYF
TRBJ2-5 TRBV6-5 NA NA TGTGCCAGCAGTTACGGGCAGGGATGGGAGACCCAGTACTTC CASSYGQGWETQYF
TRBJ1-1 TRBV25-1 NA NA TGTGCCAGCAGTTCGGGACTGCAGAACACTGAAGCTTTCTTT CASSSGLQNTEAFF
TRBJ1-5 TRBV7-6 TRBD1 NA TGTGCCAGCAGCCCAGGGGGCGGGGGTGATCAGCCCCAGCATTTT CASSPGGGGDQPQHF